This entry concerns a single T cell receptor (beta chain). What it binds is not known. The data stem from a study of cytomegalovirus exposure and HLA in healthy donors. This CDR3 region has 11 residues. The germline V gene encodes CDR1 MDHEN and CDR2 SYDVKM. Overall study results and limits: TCR beta V- and J-gene trimming, according to a later analysis, was linked to a missense DCLRE1C variant.

13 Jbeta primers and 60 Vbeta primers were used for the PCR. Some clones are missing from TCRdb's copy, which holds only in-frame ones; the method was immunoSEQ multiplex PCR. The sample includes some 130,000 clones, 70% to 85% of them seen just once. The sequencing sample was made of PBMCs. The receptor comes from a female donor in good health and CMV-seronegative. This sequence joins TRBV28 and TRBJ2-5; D possibly corresponds to TRBD1 (6 bases). The J call may be incorrect, as the DNA end agrees better with TRBJ2-7. CDR3 in DNA: TGTGCCAGCATGGGGGCCGACGAGCAGTACTTC. Translated, it gives CASMGADEQYF.